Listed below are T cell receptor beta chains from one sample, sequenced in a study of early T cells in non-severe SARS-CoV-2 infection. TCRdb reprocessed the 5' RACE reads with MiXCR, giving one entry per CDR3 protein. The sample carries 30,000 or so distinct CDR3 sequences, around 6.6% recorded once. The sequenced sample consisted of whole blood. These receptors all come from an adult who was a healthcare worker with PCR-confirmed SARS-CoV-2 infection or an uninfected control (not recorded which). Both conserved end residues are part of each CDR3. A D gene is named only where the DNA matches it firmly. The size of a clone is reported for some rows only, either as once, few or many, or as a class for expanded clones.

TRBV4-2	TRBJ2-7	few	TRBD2	CASSQASGSSYEQYF	TGTGCCAGCAGCCAGGCTAGCGGGAGCTCCTACGAGCAGTACTTC
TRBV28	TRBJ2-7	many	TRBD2	CASRPAGGFYEQYF	TGTGCCAGCAGACCAGCGGGAGGGTTCTACGAGCAGTACTTC
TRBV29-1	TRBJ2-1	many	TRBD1	CSVEEWDRNEQFF	TGCAGCGTTGAAGAGTGGGACAGAAATGAGCAGTTCTTC
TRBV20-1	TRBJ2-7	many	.	CSARGSSWEQYF	TGCAGTGCTAGAGGGAGTTCCTGGGAGCAGTACTTC
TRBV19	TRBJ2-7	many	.	CASSPRVRHNFGEQYF	TGTGCCAGTTCACCCCGGGTGAGACATAATTTCGGCGAGCAGTACTTC
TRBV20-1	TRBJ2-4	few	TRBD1	CSATGTGLSNIQYF	TGCAGTGCTACCGGGACAGGGCTATCAAACATTCAGTACTTC
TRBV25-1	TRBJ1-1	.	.	CASSDGITEAFF	TGTGCCAGCAGTGATGGGATCACTGAAGCTTTCTTT
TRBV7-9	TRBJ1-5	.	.	CASSPGGGNQPQHF	TGTGCCAGCAGCCCCGGCGGCGGGAATCAGCCCCAGCATTTT
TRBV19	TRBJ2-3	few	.	CASTLGHSSTDTQYF	TGTGCCAGTACCCTGGGACATTCTAGCACAGATACGCAGTATTTT
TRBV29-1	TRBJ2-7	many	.	CSVGSSAYEQYF	TGCAGCGTTGGCTCTAGCGCCTACGAGCAGTACTTC
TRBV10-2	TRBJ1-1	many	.	CASSEAQGFTEAFF	TGCGCCAGCAGTGAGGCGCAGGGGTTCACTGAAGCTTTCTTT
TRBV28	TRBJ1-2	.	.	CASSSKGGNYGYTF	TGTGCCAGCAGTTCCAAAGGGGGGAACTATGGCTACACCTTC
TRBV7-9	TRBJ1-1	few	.	CASGPAYEAFF	TGTGCCAGCGGCCCTGCGTATGAAGCTTTCTTT
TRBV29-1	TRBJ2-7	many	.	CSVEDNSYEQYF	TGCAGCGTGGAGGACAACTCCTACGAGCAGTACTTC
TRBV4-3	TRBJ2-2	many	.	CASSQHSGELFF	TGCGCCAGCAGCCAGCATTCGGGGGAGCTGTTTTTT
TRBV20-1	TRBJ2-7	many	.	CSARDTGTPYEQYF	TGCAGTGCTAGAGATACCGGGACTCCCTACGAGCAGTACTTC
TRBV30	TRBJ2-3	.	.	CAWSRPATDTQYF	TGTGCCTGGAGCCGACCGGCGACAGATACGCAGTATTTT
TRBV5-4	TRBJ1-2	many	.	CASSLDLPIYGYTF	TGTGCCAGCAGCTTGGATCTCCCCATCTATGGCTACACCTTC
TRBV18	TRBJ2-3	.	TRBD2	CASSPPTSGRAVDTQYF	TGTGCCAGCTCACCACCCACTAGCGGGAGGGCTGTAGATACGCAGTATTTT
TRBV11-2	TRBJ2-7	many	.	CASSSGEGKAYEQYF	TGTGCCAGCAGCTCAGGGGAGGGGAAAGCCTACGAGCAGTACTTC
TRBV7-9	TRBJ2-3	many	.	CASSWGAADTQYF	TGTGCCAGCAGCTGGGGGGCCGCAGATACGCAGTATTTT
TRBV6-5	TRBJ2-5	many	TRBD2	CASSFRPPGLAGGIRGTQYF	TGTGCCAGCAGTTTCCGTCCCCCGGGACTAGCGGGAGGGATTCGTGGGACCCAGTACTTC
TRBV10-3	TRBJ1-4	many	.	CAISEKSQGLRTNEKLFF	TGTGCCATCAGTGAAAAGTCTCAGGGCCTTCGAACTAATGAAAAACTGTTTTTT
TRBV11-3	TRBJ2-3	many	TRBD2	CASSLVAGVGGDTQYF	TGTGCCAGCAGCTTAGTAGCGGGAGTAGGGGGAGATACGCAGTATTTT
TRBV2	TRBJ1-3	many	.	CASSEEEGRPSGNTIYF	TGTGCCAGCAGTGAAGAGGAGGGGCGGCCCTCTGGAAACACCATATATTTT
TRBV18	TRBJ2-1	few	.	CASSPGARVDSYNEQFF	TGTGCCAGCTCACCGGGGGCACGGGTCGACTCCTACAATGAGCAGTTCTTC
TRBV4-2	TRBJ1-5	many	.	CASSQERGGNQPQHF	TGTGCCAGCAGCCAAGAACGGGGGGGGAATCAGCCCCAGCATTTT
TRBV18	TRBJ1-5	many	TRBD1	CASSTGTGTNQPQHF	TGTGCCAGCTCAACGGGGACAGGGACCAATCAGCCCCAGCATTTT
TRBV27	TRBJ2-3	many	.	CASSPIVEGTDTQYF	TGTGCCAGCAGCCCGATAGTGGAGGGCACAGATACGCAGTATTTT
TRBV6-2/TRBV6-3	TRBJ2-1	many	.	CASSIIPQGGTYNEQFF	TGTGCCAGCAGCATAATTCCTCAGGGAGGTACCTACAATGAGCAGTTCTTC
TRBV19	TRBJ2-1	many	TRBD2	CASSIKLAGAYNEQFF	TGTGCCAGTAGTATAAAACTAGCGGGCGCCTACAATGAGCAGTTCTTC
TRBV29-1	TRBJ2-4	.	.	CSVDFRDGLAKNIQYF	TGCAGCGTTGACTTCAGGGACGGTTTAGCCAAAAACATTCAGTACTTC
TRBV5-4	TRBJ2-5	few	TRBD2	CASSLSSGRKETQYF	TGTGCCAGCAGCCTCAGTAGCGGGAGAAAAGAGACCCAGTACTTC
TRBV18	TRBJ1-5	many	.	CASSPQLSRDGNQPQHF	TGTGCCAGCTCACCACAATTAAGCAGGGATGGCAATCAGCCCCAGCATTTT
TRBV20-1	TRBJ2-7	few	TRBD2	CSAGTSGRDEQYF	TGCAGTGCTGGGACTAGCGGGAGGGACGAGCAGTACTTC
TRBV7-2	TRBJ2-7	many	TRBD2	CASSLTSGRASLEQYF	TGTGCCAGCAGCTTGACTAGCGGGAGGGCCTCTCTCGAGCAGTACTTC
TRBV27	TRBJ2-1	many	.	CASSPSFGENYNEQFF	TGTGCCAGCAGTCCCAGTTTCGGGGAGAACTACAATGAGCAGTTCTTC
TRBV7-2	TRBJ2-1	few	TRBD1	CASSLVGTGTNNEQFF	TGTGCCAGCAGCTTAGTTGGGACAGGGACTAACAATGAGCAGTTCTTC
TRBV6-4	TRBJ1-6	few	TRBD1	CASSQDRGPNSPLHF	TGTGCCAGCAGCCAGGACAGGGGGCCGAATTCACCCCTCCACTTT
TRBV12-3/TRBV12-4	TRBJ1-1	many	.	CASIKTSLNTEAFF	TGTGCCAGCATTAAGACCTCTTTGAACACTGAAGCTTTCTTT
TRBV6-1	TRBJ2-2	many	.	CASSPSRSRVAGELFF	TGTGCCAGCTCCCCCAGCCGATCTAGGGTAGCCGGGGAGCTGTTTTTT
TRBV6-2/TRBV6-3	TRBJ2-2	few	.	CASSSLLTAGELFF	TGTGCCAGCAGTTCCCTTCTCACGGCCGGGGAGCTGTTTTTT
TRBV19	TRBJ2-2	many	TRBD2	CASTYGLAGAGELFF	TGTGCCAGCACCTACGGACTAGCGGGAGCCGGGGAGCTGTTTTTT
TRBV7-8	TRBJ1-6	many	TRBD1	CASSFRGPVESSPLHF	TGTGCCAGCAGCTTCAGGGGGCCTGTCGAGAGTTCACCCCTCCACTTT
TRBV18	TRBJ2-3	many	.	CASSARQDSTDTQYF	TGTGCCAGCTCGGCCCGACAGGACTCCACAGATACGCAGTATTTT
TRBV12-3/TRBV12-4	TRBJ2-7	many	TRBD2	CASSHSGTSGDYEQYF	TGTGCCAGCAGCCACTCCGGGACTAGCGGTGACTACGAGCAGTACTTC
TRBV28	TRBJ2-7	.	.	CASSLRYEQYF	TGTGCCAGCAGTTTGAGGTACGAGCAGTACTTC
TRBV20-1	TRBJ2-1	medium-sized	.	CSAPSGFSYNEQFF	TGCAGTGCTCCAAGCGGGTTCTCCTACAATGAGCAGTTCTTC
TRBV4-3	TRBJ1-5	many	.	CASSQEPPGYGNQPQHF	TGCGCCAGCAGCCAAGAACCCCCCGGGTACGGCAATCAGCCCCAGCATTTT
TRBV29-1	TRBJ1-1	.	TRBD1	CSATQGMNTEAFF	TGCAGCGCCACACAGGGGATGAACACTGAAGCTTTCTTT
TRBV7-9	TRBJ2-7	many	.	CASSLKDEQYF	TGTGCCAGCAGCTTAAAGGACGAGCAGTACTTC
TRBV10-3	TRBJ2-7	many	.	CAISDEVGVRNEQYF	TGTGCCATCAGTGATGAAGTTGGGGTACGGAACGAGCAGTACTTC
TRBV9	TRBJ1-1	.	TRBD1	CASSPGWDRVVTEAFF	TGTGCCAGCAGCCCAGGCTGGGACAGGGTGGTCACTGAAGCTTTCTTT
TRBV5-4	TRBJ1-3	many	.	CASTHGGENTIYF	TGTGCCAGCACGCACGGGGGGGAAAACACCATATATTTT
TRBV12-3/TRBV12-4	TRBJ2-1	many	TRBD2	CASSFLGLAGMDFSYNEQFF	TGTGCCAGCAGTTTCCTGGGACTAGCGGGAATGGATTTCTCCTACAATGAGCAGTTCTTC
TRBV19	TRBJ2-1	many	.	CASSGVTEQFF	TGTGCCAGTAGTGGGGTGACGGAGCAGTTCTTC
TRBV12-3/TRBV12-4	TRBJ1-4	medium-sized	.	CASRYGSTNEKLFF	TGTGCCAGCAGATACGGCTCAACTAATGAAAAACTGTTTTTT